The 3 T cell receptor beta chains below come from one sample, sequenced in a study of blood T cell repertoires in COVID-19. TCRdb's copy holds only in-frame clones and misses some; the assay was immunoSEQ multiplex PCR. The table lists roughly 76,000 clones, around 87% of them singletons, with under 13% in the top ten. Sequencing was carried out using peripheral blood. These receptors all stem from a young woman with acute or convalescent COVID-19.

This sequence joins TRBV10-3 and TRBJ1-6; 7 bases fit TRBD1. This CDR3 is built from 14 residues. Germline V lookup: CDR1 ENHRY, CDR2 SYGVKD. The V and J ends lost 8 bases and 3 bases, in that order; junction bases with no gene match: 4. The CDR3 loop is CAIRRQGYNSPLHF. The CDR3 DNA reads TGTGCCATCCGACGACAGGGCTATAATTCACCCCTCCACTTT.

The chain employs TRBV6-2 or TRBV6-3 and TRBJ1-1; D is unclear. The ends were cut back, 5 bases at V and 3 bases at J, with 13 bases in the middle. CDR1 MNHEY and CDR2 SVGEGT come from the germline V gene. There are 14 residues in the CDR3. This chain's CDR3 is CASSPPGSYTEAFF. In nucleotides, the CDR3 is TGTGCCAGCAGTCCGCCGGGAAGCTACACTGAAGCTTTCTTT.

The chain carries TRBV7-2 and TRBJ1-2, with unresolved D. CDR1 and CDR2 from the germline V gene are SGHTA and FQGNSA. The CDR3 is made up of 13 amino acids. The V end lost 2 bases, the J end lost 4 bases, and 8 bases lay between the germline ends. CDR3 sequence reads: CASSLSQFYGYTF. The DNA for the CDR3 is TGTGCCAGCAGCTTAAGTCAGTTCTATGGCTACACCTTC.